Listed below are T cell receptor beta chains from one sample, sequenced in a study of CD8 T cells in ankylosing spondylitis. TCRdb re-derived calls from the 5' RACE reads in MiXCR, one entry per CDR3 protein. The sample holds 750,000 to 850,000 distinct CDR3 sequences, 12% seen once. What was sequenced was blood, either unsorted or a sorted T cell fraction (not recorded which). Receptors originate from a male donor with ankylosing spondylitis. The conserved cysteine and the conserved F or W are not part of the CDR3 here. The size of a clone is reported for some rows only, either as once, few or many, or as a class for expanded clones.

clone_size j_call v_call cdr3_aa
few TRBJ2-3 TRBV20-1 SAAKWAEDTQY
NA TRBJ1-2 TRBV7-3 ASSLLGQGNGYT
many TRBJ2-5 TRBV29-1 SAGLAGGTETQY
few TRBJ1-2 TRBV5-5 ASRRGQGPYGYT
NA TRBJ1-3 TRBV20-1 SANPQGSGNTIY
many TRBJ2-1 TRBV9 ASSPRGGASYNEQF
few TRBJ2-2 TRBV7-9 ASSFDGGGYDGELF
NA TRBJ1-1 TRBV27 ASRYTLLNTEAF
many TRBJ1-5 TRBV20-1 SARWTGLLYSNQPQH
few TRBJ2-7 TRBV4-3 ASSQDGRGGRGYEQY
few TRBJ1-4 TRBV25-1 ASSESPAGGEKLF
few TRBJ1-2 TRBV4-3 ASSQGTGTARPYT
few TRBJ2-4 TRBV20-1 SAVDRGAFYIQY
NA TRBJ2-1 TRBV6-6 ASSYIRENEQF
few TRBJ2-3 TRBV4-3 ASSQEPFSTDTQY
few TRBJ2-3 TRBV29-1 SVDPSGTDTQY
NA TRBJ1-1 TRBV27 ASSFRDRVSGNTEAF
many TRBJ1-1 TRBV12-3/TRBV12-4 ASSPGQGTAF
few TRBJ2-1 TRBV4-3 ASSRGSGPHSYNEQF
many TRBJ2-4 TRBV5-1 ASSLERVRGIQY
few TRBJ2-2 TRBV7-2 ASSLTGERTGELF
many TRBJ1-4 TRBV5-1 ASSLGAGEKLF
many TRBJ2-1 TRBV7-2 ASSLVVENEQF
NA TRBJ1-2 TRBV6-5 ASSYEDGGGYT
NA TRBJ1-1 TRBV20-1 SAQGGGGSGFGNTEAF
few TRBJ1-1 TRBV20-1 SARERGSYTEAF
NA TRBJ2-3 TRBV7-6 ASSRMRAYTDTQY
NA TRBJ1-5 TRBV20-1 SAWDRWGPQH
few TRBJ2-3 TRBV5-1 ASSSITSRGGDTQY
NA TRBJ2-5 TRBV6-2/TRBV6-3 ASSRSGTETQY
NA TRBJ2-1 TRBV12-3/TRBV12-4 ASMGLAGGPSV
NA TRBJ1-2 TRBV11-2 ASSLVGQGSGYT
few TRBJ2-2 TRBV24-1 ATSGDTYFSNTGELF
many TRBJ2-1 TRBV29-1 SVGAGVVNEQF
NA TRBJ2-2 TRBV4-3 ASSQGQGKRTGELF
few TRBJ2-3 TRBV18 ASSPLGGSGADTQY